This is a list of T cell receptor beta chains from one sample in a study of cytomegalovirus exposure and HLA in healthy donors. Clones were read by immunoSEQ multiplex PCR, and TCRdb kept only the in-frame ones, dropping some. This sample has fewer than 150,000 clones, with around 80% found just once. The sequenced sample was PBMCs. These TCRs come from a man aged 35 to 55 in good health and CMV-seropositive. Both conserved end residues are part of each CDR3. D genes are given only for firm matches. Where a row states a size, it is once, few, many or the class of an expanded clone; other rows omit it.

CDR3aa: CASSVWGTRTTRGNTIYF; CDR3nt: TGCGCCAGCAGCGTGTGGGGGACACGAACAACCCGGGGAAACACCATATATTTT; j_gene: TRBJ1-3; abundance: NA; len: 18; v_gene: TRBV4-1; d_gene: NA
CDR3aa: CASSKRLAVGYEQYF; CDR3nt: TGTGCCAGCAGCAAAAGACTAGCGGTTGGCTACGAGCAGTACTTC; j_gene: TRBJ2-7; abundance: NA; len: 15; v_gene: TRBV13; d_gene: TRBD2
CDR3aa: CASSVSPLYGYTF; CDR3nt: TGTGCCAGCAGCGTGTCCCCTCTCTATGGCTACACCTTC; j_gene: TRBJ1-2; abundance: NA; len: 13; v_gene: TRBV11-2; d_gene: NA
CDR3aa: CASSITGALSLYSNQPQHF; CDR3nt: TGTGCCAGTAGTATTACAGGGGCACTCTCATTATATAGCAATCAGCCCCAGCATTTT; j_gene: TRBJ1-5; abundance: few; len: 19; v_gene: TRBV19; d_gene: TRBD1
CDR3aa: CASRRSRDGLYEQYF; CDR3nt: TGTGCCAGCAGGCGATCGCGGGACGGACTCTACGAGCAGTACTTC; j_gene: TRBJ2-7; abundance: NA; len: 15; v_gene: TRBV7-8; d_gene: NA
CDR3aa: CASSAQGLAGGREQYF; CDR3nt: TGTGCCAGCAGCGCACAAGGACTAGCGGGAGGAAGGGAGCAGTACTTC; j_gene: TRBJ2-7; abundance: NA; len: 16; v_gene: TRBV7-2; d_gene: TRBD2
CDR3aa: CASRDSQNSPLHF; CDR3nt: TGTGCCAGTCGGGACAGCCAAAATTCACCCCTCCACTTT; j_gene: TRBJ1-6; abundance: NA; len: 13; v_gene: TRBV19; d_gene: TRBD1
CDR3aa: CASSLKGRAGELFF; CDR3nt: TGTGCCAGCAGCTTAAAAGGGAGGGCCGGGGAGCTGTTTTTT; j_gene: TRBJ2-2; abundance: NA; len: 14; v_gene: TRBV7-2; d_gene: TRBD2
CDR3aa: CASSPGGASGNTIYF; CDR3nt: TGTGCCAGCAGCCCAGGAGGGGCCTCTGGAAACACCATATATTTT; j_gene: TRBJ1-3; abundance: NA; len: 15; v_gene: TRBV11-1; d_gene: NA
CDR3aa: CASRTGKAEAFF; CDR3nt: TGTGCCAGCAGGACAGGGAAGGCTGAAGCTTTCTTT; j_gene: TRBJ1-1; abundance: NA; len: 12; v_gene: TRBV27; d_gene: TRBD1
CDR3aa: CASSFLRATNEKLFF; CDR3nt: TGTGCCAGCAGCTTCTTGAGGGCAACTAATGAAAAACTGTTTTTT; j_gene: TRBJ1-4; abundance: NA; len: 15; v_gene: TRBV7-2; d_gene: NA
CDR3aa: CASSLKTGDALETQYF; CDR3nt: TGCGCCAGCAGCCTAAAGACAGGGGATGCCCTAGAGACCCAGTACTTC; j_gene: TRBJ2-5; abundance: NA; len: 16; v_gene: TRBV5-1; d_gene: TRBD1
CDR3aa: CATAPSGIVGTEAFF; CDR3nt: TGTGCCACGGCACCGTCAGGGATTGTCGGCACTGAAGCTTTCTTT; j_gene: TRBJ1-1; abundance: NA; len: 15; v_gene: TRBV6-5; d_gene: NA
CDR3aa: CASTLTGPPTEQYF; CDR3nt: TGTGCCAGCACCCTGACAGGCCCTCCTACGGAGCAGTACTTC; j_gene: TRBJ2-7; abundance: NA; len: 14; v_gene: TRBV11-2; d_gene: NA
CDR3aa: CASSQGSGTARTQYF; CDR3nt: TGTGCCAGCAGCCAAGGGAGCGGTACCGCCAGGACCCAGTACTTC; j_gene: TRBJ2-5; abundance: NA; len: 15; v_gene: TRBV5-6; d_gene: NA
CDR3aa: CASANSYNSPLHF; CDR3nt: TGTGCCAGTGCTAACTCCTATAATTCACCCCTCCACTTT; j_gene: TRBJ1-6; abundance: few; len: 13; v_gene: TRBV19; d_gene: NA
CDR3aa: CASRRTWTGGIGEKLFF; CDR3nt: TGTGCCAGCAGACGAACCTGGACAGGGGGCATTGGGGAAAAACTGTTTTTT; j_gene: TRBJ1-4; abundance: NA; len: 17; v_gene: TRBV28; d_gene: TRBD1
CDR3aa: CASSLWGQGAGNTEAFF; CDR3nt: TGTGCCAGCAGCTTGTGGGGACAGGGGGCCGGAAACACTGAAGCTTTCTTT; j_gene: TRBJ1-1; abundance: NA; len: 17; v_gene: TRBV5-6; d_gene: TRBD1
CDR3aa: CAWGRDRRAFF; CDR3nt: TGTGCCTGGGGCAGGGATCGGCGAGCTTTCTTT; j_gene: TRBJ1-1; abundance: NA; len: 11; v_gene: TRBV30; d_gene: NA
CDR3aa: CASSLGLAGETQYF; CDR3nt: TGTGCCAGCAGCTTAGGCCTAGCGGGGGAGACCCAGTACTTC; j_gene: TRBJ2-5; abundance: NA; len: 14; v_gene: TRBV11-2; d_gene: TRBD2
CDR3aa: CATAGQGYTGELFF; CDR3nt: TGTGCCACCGCGGGACAGGGTTACACCGGGGAGCTGTTTTTT; j_gene: TRBJ2-2; abundance: NA; len: 14; v_gene: TRBV19; d_gene: TRBD1
CDR3aa: CASSLSSVEAFF; CDR3nt: TGTGCCAGCAGCTTGTCTAGCGTTGAAGCTTTCTTT; j_gene: TRBJ1-1; abundance: NA; len: 12; v_gene: TRBV5-8; d_gene: NA
CDR3aa: CASSSGTQYF; CDR3nt: TGTGCCAGCAGCTCCGGGACCCAGTACTTC; j_gene: TRBJ2-5; abundance: NA; len: 10; v_gene: TRBV6-6; d_gene: NA
CDR3aa: CASSAPGLGVNSPLHF; CDR3nt: TGTGCCAGCAGCGCGCCCGGTTTGGGAGTGAATTCACCCCTCCACTTT; j_gene: TRBJ1-6; abundance: NA; len: 16; v_gene: TRBV5-6; d_gene: NA
CDR3aa: CATRGAGQPQHF; CDR3nt: TGTGCCACTCGGGGGGCAGGGCAGCCCCAGCATTTT; j_gene: TRBJ1-5; abundance: NA; len: 12; v_gene: TRBV19; d_gene: NA
CDR3aa: CASSVRTGGSYNEQFF; CDR3nt: TGTGCCAGCAGTGTGAGGACAGGGGGATCCTACAATGAGCAGTTCTTC; j_gene: TRBJ2-1; abundance: NA; len: 16; v_gene: TRBV25-1; d_gene: TRBD1
CDR3aa: CASSWDRVMNTEAFF; CDR3nt: TGCGCCAGCAGCTGGGACAGGGTCATGAACACTGAAGCTTTCTTT; j_gene: TRBJ1-1; abundance: NA; len: 15; v_gene: TRBV5-1; d_gene: TRBD1
CDR3aa: CASSLNPPDTTYEQYF; CDR3nt: TGTGCCAGCAGCCTTAATCCCCCCGACACAACCTACGAGCAGTACTTC; j_gene: TRBJ2-7; abundance: few; len: 16; v_gene: TRBV27; d_gene: NA
CDR3aa: CASSVADRGSYEQYF; CDR3nt: TGTGCCAGCAGCGTCGCGGACAGGGGCTCCTACGAGCAGTACTTC; j_gene: TRBJ2-7; abundance: NA; len: 15; v_gene: TRBV9; d_gene: TRBD1
CDR3aa: CASSEPGGNTGELFF; CDR3nt: TGTGCCAGCAGTGAGCCGGGGGGGAACACCGGGGAGCTGTTTTTT; j_gene: TRBJ2-2; abundance: NA; len: 15; v_gene: TRBV2; d_gene: TRBD2
CDR3aa: CASSPRQVNTEAFF; CDR3nt: TGTGCCAGCTCACCTAGACAGGTTAACACTGAAGCTTTCTTT; j_gene: TRBJ1-1; abundance: few; len: 14; v_gene: TRBV18; d_gene: NA
CDR3aa: CASNRGGNTEAFF; CDR3nt: TGTGCCAGTAACCGGGGGGGTAACACTGAAGCTTTCTTT; j_gene: TRBJ1-1; abundance: NA; len: 13; v_gene: TRBV7-2; d_gene: NA
CDR3aa: CASSLETDTQYF; CDR3nt: TGTGCCAGCAGCTTGGAGACAGATACGCAGTATTTT; j_gene: TRBJ2-3; abundance: NA; len: 12; v_gene: TRBV7-9; d_gene: NA
CDR3aa: CASTGTTTGELFF; CDR3nt: TGTGCCAGCACCGGGACAACGACCGGGGAGCTGTTTTTT; j_gene: TRBJ2-2; abundance: NA; len: 13; v_gene: TRBV6-6; d_gene: NA
CDR3aa: CASSLAGTGGPDTEAFF; CDR3nt: TGTGCCAGCAGCTTAGCGGGGACAGGCGGCCCGGACACTGAAGCTTTCTTT; j_gene: TRBJ1-1; abundance: NA; len: 17; v_gene: TRBV7-2; d_gene: TRBD1
CDR3aa: CASGRTPNTEQYF; CDR3nt: TGTGCCAGCGGTAGGACACCGAATACGGAGCAGTACTTC; j_gene: TRBJ2-7; abundance: NA; len: 13; v_gene: TRBV11-3; d_gene: NA
CDR3aa: CASSQELPSSYEQYF; CDR3nt: TGCGCCAGCAGCCAAGAGTTACCTAGCTCCTACGAGCAGTACTTC; j_gene: TRBJ2-7; abundance: NA; len: 15; v_gene: TRBV4-3; d_gene: NA